These 12 T cell receptor beta chains share one sample of origin, sequenced in a study of low-dose radiotherapy and immunotherapy resistance in tumors. Time point denoted: after trial treatment. Treatment meaning: LDRT plus nivolumab, ipilimumab, low-dose cyclophosphamide and aspirin (RACIN trial). TRAV- and TRBV-specific primers were used for first-strand cDNA, which covered alpha and beta chains. A constant-region primer paired with the V-primer adapter amplified TCRs over about 19 PCR cycles. TCRdb processed the reads anew with MiXCR; each CDR3 protein has one entry. The sample consists of 100,000 or so distinct CDR3 sequences, 20% of them appearing once. Sample: PBMCs, taken after low-dose radiotherapy plus immunotherapy. Receptors were obtained from a male donor with prostate cancer.

There are many counts of this clonotype. The chain links TRBV6-5 to TRBJ2-7, with D unresolved. Trimming pared 0 bases from V and 5 bases from J, leaving 8 bases between. This CDR3 region has 13 residues. Germline CDR1 is MNHEY and CDR2 is SVGAGI. CDR3 bases: TGTGCCAGCAGTTACTCGTCGGTAGACGAGCAGTACTTC. Translated, it gives CASSYSSVDEQYF.

This clonotype was counted between two and nine times. This rearrangement joins TRBV6-8 to TRBJ2-3, with TRBD1 as a possible D gene (6 bases). Trimming removed 0 bases from V and 9 bases from J, with 10 bases in between. This CDR3 region has 13 residues. CDR1 is MNHGY and CDR2 is SAAAGT in the germline V gene. CDR3 in DNA: TGTGCCAGCAGTTACTCGGCCAGGGGAACGCAGTATTTT. This gives the protein CASSYSARGTQYF.

This clonotype was found many times. The chain couples TRBV14 to TRBJ2-7; D ambiguous. V lost 4 bases and J lost 0, with 13 bases in between. Germline CDR1 reads SGHDN; CDR2 reads FVKESK. The CDR3 length is 15 residues. The CDR3 is CASSRTRRNSYEQYF. Written as DNA, the CDR3 is TGTGCCAGCAGCCGCACGCGGCGGAACTCCTACGAGCAGTACTTC.

On this clonotype itself: It is unclear where the CDR3 begins or ends on the DNA, so no DNA is shown, and the CDR3 is as TCRdb lists it. The V gene is TRBV2, the J gene TRBJ2-2; the tabulated D call, TRBD1, remains unverified against the DNA. CDR1 and CDR2 from the germline V gene are SNHLY and FYNNEI. 16 amino acids form the CDR3, both terminal residues included. The CDR3 loop is CASRIGVLTGELFFFF.

This clonotype was detected ten times or more. This chain joins TRBV25-1 and TRBJ2-7; the D gene is possibly TRBD1 (5 bases). Trimming removed 7 bases from V and 2 bases from J, with 12 bases in between. There are 13 residues in the CDR3. Germline values: CDR1 MGHDK, CDR2 SYGVNS. CDR3 region: CASTREGAYEQYF. CDR3 DNA: TGTGCCAGCACAAGGGAAGGGGCCTACGAGCAGTACTTC.

This clonotype was counted many times. The rearrangement uses TRBV15 and TRBJ1-2; unclear D gene. The CDR3 totals 20 residues. The germline V gene has CDR1 LNHNV and CDR2 YYDKDF (reference sequence). V was cut by 0 bases and J by 3 bases, with 26 bases left in between. CDR3 nucleotides: TGTGCCACCAGCAGAGATTCTATCTTACTGTCGTTTGGGGAGCACTATGGCTACACCTTC. It is translated as CATSRDSILLSFGEHYGYTF.

The sample holds many counts of this clonotype. The chain recombines TRBV4-1 with TRBJ2-7; perhaps TRBD1 as D (6 bases). The length of the CDR3 is 15 residues. The ends were cut back, 0 bases at V and 4 bases at J, with 13 bases in the middle. CDR1 is MGHRA and CDR2 is YSYEKL in the germline V gene. The CDR3 DNA is TGCGCCAGCAGCCAAGATGGGGCAGGGGCGTACGAGCAGTACTTC. Protein: CASSQDGAGAYEQYF.

This clonotype was detected ten times or more. The DNA of the CDR3 is TGCAGCGTACCTAGCGGGGGGACAGATACGCAGTATTTT. It specifies CSVPSGGTDTQYF. The chain has TRBV29-1 and TRBJ2-3; 11 bases are a match to TRBD2. The CDR3 is 13 amino acids. The ends lost 6 bases at V and 3 bases at J; junction bases unmatched: 2. Germline loops: CDR1 SQVTM, CDR2 ANQGSEA.

This clonotype was found many times. The J gene is TRBJ2-3, the V gene TRBV19; no reliable D call. The ends were cut back, 7 bases at V and 7 bases at J, with 18 bases in the middle. Germline loops: CDR1 LNHDA, CDR2 SQIVND (reference sequence). This CDR3 comprises 14 residues. The CDR3 DNA follows: TGTGCCAGTAACCCGATGGATTCCAGGCATACGCAGTATTTT. Translating gives CASNPMDSRHTQYF.

Many counts were recorded for this clonotype. The V gene is TRBV11-2, the J gene TRBJ1-5; possible D gene TRBD1, 5 bases. The germline CDR1 and CDR2 sequences are SGHAT and FQNNGV. V lost 0 bases, J lost 6 bases, and 6 bases lay in between. The CDR3 has 13 amino acids. CDR3 DNA: TGTGCCAGCAGCTTAGAGGGGGGTCAGCCCCAGCATTTT. This gives the protein CASSLEGGQPQHF. Full variable domain (missing parts from reference TRBV11-2 and TRBJ1-5): EAGVAQSPRYKIIEKRQSVAFWCNPISGHATLYWYQQILGQGPKLLIQFQNNGVVDDSQLPKDRFSAERLKGVDSTLKIQPAKLEDSAVYLCASSLEGGQPQHFGDGTRLSIL.

This clonotype was seen repeatedly, ten times or more. One end of the junction varies from germline; a read error may be responsible. The chain combines TRBV5-3 with TRBJ2-1; D uncertain. TRBV5-3 is filed as an ORF, its function uncertain. CDR3 length equals 15 residues. CDR3 bases: TGTGCCAGCAGCTTGGTCCGATCCTCGAACAATGAGCAGTTCTTC. This translates into CASSLVRSSNNEQFF.

Ten or more counts support this clonotype. The genes are TRBV6-2 or TRBV6-3 and TRBJ1-1; the D gene is possibly TRBD1 (6 bases). V lost 7 bases and J 6 bases, leaving 12 bases between the germline ends. CDR3 length: 12 residues. Germline assignment: CDR1 MNHEY and CDR2 SVGEGT. The CDR3 reads CASTGTTAEAFF. In DNA form, the CDR3 reads TGTGCCAGCACCGGGACAACGGCTGAAGCTTTCTTT.